The TCR beta chain under discussion was sequenced for a study of cytomegalovirus exposure and HLA in healthy donors. Study conclusions and caveats: TCR beta V- and J-gene trimming, according to a later analysis, was linked to a missense DCLRE1C variant. Through in vitro validation, three CMV-associated chains were shown to be specific for CMV antigens. After further analysis at a later stage, roughly 16,000 TCR beta sequences were associated with HLA alleles at 0.05 false discovery rate.

V lost 0 bases to trimming and J lost 3 bases, with 6 bases between them. The CDR3 extends over 13 amino acids. Looked up from germline, CDR1 is SGHAT and CDR2 is FQNNGV. This clone was detected once. Its antigen is still unknown. The PCR used 60 Vbeta and 13 Jbeta primers. The authors' processing: Among the unique TCR beta chains that a later analysis counted, about 84 million in all, roughly 10 million were shared. Measured with immunoSEQ multiplex PCR; TCRdb has only the in-frame clones, and not every one. That table is the source of V, J and clone size, and D and trimming were worked out from the DNA. The data show about 67,000 clones, 68% seen once.

Material: PBMCs. The V and J genes are TRBV11-2 and TRBJ2-7; tentatively, D is TRBD2 (5 bases). This receptor was identified in a woman in her twenties or thirties in good health and CMV-seronegative. In nucleotides, the CDR3 is TGTGCCAGCAGCTTAGATCGGGACTACGAGCAGTACTTC. Its translation is CASSLDRDYEQYF.